The 30 T cell receptor beta chains reported below all come from one sample, sequenced in a study of blood T cell repertoires in COVID-19. The assay was immunoSEQ multiplex PCR, and TCRdb's table has in-frame clones only and misses some. The sample holds 250,000 to 400,000 clones, roughly nine tenths seen once. Sequenced sample: peripheral blood. The receptors here all came from a woman aged 25 to 39 with COVID-19, enrolled during active disease.

The chain is built from TRBV7-7 and TRBJ2-5; D remains unclear. Trimming cost V 2 bases and J 0 bases, with 7 bases left between them. CDR1 and CDR2 from the germline V gene are SSHAT and FNYEAQ (reference sequence). The CDR3 totals 14 residues. DNA for the CDR3: TGTGCCAGCAGCTTATCTCTAGACCAAGAGACCCAGTACTTC. Translated: CASSLSLDQETQYF.

This chain links TRBV3-1 (or the pseudogene TRBV3-2) with TRBJ2-3; 8 positions match TRBD1. The V gene's germline CDR1 is LGHDT and CDR2 YNNKEL (reference sequence). The CDR3 totals 15 residues. V lost 2 bases, J lost 6 bases, and 7 bases stayed unmatched. In nucleotides, the CDR3 is TGTGCCAGCAGCCAAAGGGGCAGGGGGCAGGATACGCAGTATTTT. Translated: CASSQRGRGQDTQYF.

This chain joins TRBV18 and TRBJ1-2; perhaps TRBD1 as D (6 bases). The V gene's germline CDR1 is KGHSH and CDR2 LQKENI. V shed 3 bases and J shed 4 bases, with 12 bases lying between them. This CDR3 is built from 14 residues. Written as DNA, the CDR3 is TGTGCCAGCTCACCCCCCCAGGGGTTCTATGGCTACACCTTC. It codes for CASSPPQGFYGYTF.

The rearrangement uses TRBV2 and TRBJ1-4; TRBD1 matches 7 bases. This CDR3 spans 14 amino acids. CDR1 and CDR2 from the germline V gene are SNHLY and FYNNEI. The V gene end was trimmed by 3 bases and the J gene end by 8 bases; junction bases not matched to a gene: 6. This chain's CDR3 is CASSDDRVGEKLFF. In nucleotides, the CDR3 is TGTGCCAGCAGTGATGACAGGGTAGGGGAAAAACTGTTTTTT.

This clone has only one observation. The chain joins TRBV2 to TRBJ2-1; no clear D. Germline values: CDR1 SNHLY, CDR2 FYNNEI. The V end lost 5 bases, the J end lost 3 bases, and 8 bases lay between the germline ends. This CDR3 comprises 13 residues. The CDR3 loop reads CASSSSVYNEQFF. The CDR3 region has the DNA TGTGCCAGCAGTTCTAGTGTCTACAATGAGCAGTTCTTC.

V is TRBV18 and J is TRBJ1-2; D not resolved. In germline, CDR1 is KGHSH, CDR2 LQKENI. The CDR3 has 15 residues. The V end was cut by 0 bases, the J end by 2 bases, with 10 bases between. The CDR3 bases are TGTGCCAGCTCACCACCTGCGCTTGAGAACTATGGCTACACCTTC. It translates to CASSPPALENYGYTF.

In its sample, this clone was seen a few times. The chain carries TRBV5-1 and TRBJ2-1, with D uncertain. The CDR3 spans 13 residues. Trimming removed 0 bases from V and 3 bases from J, with 4 bases in between. Germline V gene data show CDR1 as SGHRS and CDR2 as YFSETQ. CDR3 coding DNA: TGCGCCAGCAGCTTGGACTACTACAATGAGCAGTTCTTC. Its translation is CASSLDYYNEQFF. Looking up the rest from reference TRBV5-1 and TRBJ2-1 gives the full variable domain: KAGVTQTPRYLIKTRGQQVTLSCSPISGHRSVSWYQQTPGQGLQFLFEYFSETQRNKGNFPGRFSGRQFSNSRSEMNVSTLELGDSALYLCASSLDYYNEQFFGPGTRLTVL.

The chain is built from TRBV6-5 and TRBJ1-2; 8 positions agree with TRBD1. Germline CDR1 and CDR2: MNHEY and SVGAGI. CDR3 length: 15 residues. V shed 6 bases, J shed 4 bases, and the junction held 10 bases outside the gene matches. This CDR3 is CASRANSGQAYGYTF. The CDR3 DNA follows: TGTGCCAGCAGAGCTAACTCGGGACAGGCCTATGGCTACACCTTC.

This chain connects TRBV27 to TRBJ1-6; D gene uncertain. The CDR3 covers 15 residues. CDR1 MNHEY and CDR2 SMNVEV come from the germline V gene (reference sequence). The V end lost 3 bases, the J end lost 11 bases, and 17 bases lay between the germline ends. The CDR3 bases are TGTGCCAGCAGTTTCTCTCGCGGGTTAGGGACACCCCTCCACTTT. It is translated as CASSFSRGLGTPLHF.

The chain uses TRBV2 and TRBJ2-6; 8 positions match TRBD1. Unmatched junction bases numbered 3, after V lost 5 bases and J lost 0 bases. The CDR3 is 16 amino acids. In germline, CDR1 is SNHLY, CDR2 FYNNEI. As DNA, the CDR3 is TGTGCCAGCAGTCGGGACAGGAACTCTGGGGCCAACGTCCTGACTTTC. It is translated as CASSRDRNSGANVLTF.

This chain connects TRBV10-1 to TRBJ2-2, with 10 bases lining up with TRBD2. The CDR3 runs to 15 residues. V lost 5 bases and J lost 6; bases outside the gene matches: 6. CDR1 is WNHNN and CDR2 is SYGVQD in the germline V gene (reference sequence). DNA for the CDR3: TGCGCCAGCAGTACCCCTGGACTAGCGGCCGGGGAGCTGTTTTTT. It specifies CASSTPGLAAGELFF.

This sequence joins TRBV7-8 and TRBJ2-1, with 11 bases lining up with TRBD1. CDR3 size: 14 residues. V gave up 5 bases and J gave up 6 bases; unmatched junction bases: 3. Per the germline V gene, CDR1 is SGHVS and CDR2 is FQNEAQ. Here the CDR3 reads CASSTGTGGNEQFF. Written as DNA, the CDR3 is TGTGCCAGCAGCACAGGGACAGGGGGCAATGAGCAGTTCTTC. Using reference TRBV7-8 and TRBJ2-1 for the parts outside the CDR3, the full variable domain is GAGVSQSPRYKVAKRGQDVALRCDPISGHVSLFWYQQALGQGPEFLTYFQNEAQLDKSGLPSDRFFAERPEGSVSTLKIQRTQQEDSAVYLCASSTGTGGNEQFFGPGTRLTVL.

The V call is TRBV21-1, the J call TRBJ1-3; TRBD1 is the table's D call, not checked against the DNA. TRBV21-1 represents a pseudogene. The CDR3 has 17 residues. The CDR3 DNA reads TGTGCCAGCAGCAAAGCCGCCCGGCAGGGGACTGGAAACACCATATATTTT. Amino acid sequence: CASSKAARQGTGNTIYF.

CDR3: CASSIGFGMNTEAFF. CDR3 bases: TGTGCCAGTAGTATCGGGTTTGGTATGAACACTGAAGCTTTCTTT. J is TRBJ1-1 and V is TRBV19; no clear D. V was pared by 3 bases and J by 0 bases, with 11 bases between. This CDR3 is 15 amino acids long. Per germline, CDR1 LNHDA and CDR2 SQIVND (reference sequence).

The gene calls are TRBV29-1 and TRBJ1-2; no clear D. The CDR3 loop spans 11 amino acids. Trimming took off 3 bases at V and 6 bases at J, with 8 bases between the two ends. Germline values: CDR1 SQVTM, CDR2 ANQGSEA. CDR3 sequence: CSVDTPNGYTF. The DNA of the CDR3 is TGCAGCGTTGACACTCCCAATGGCTACACCTTC.

The chain carries TRBV9 and TRBJ2-3; 8 nucleotides agree with TRBD1. With 4 bases clipped from V and 4 bases from J, the junction kept 5 bases outside the gene matches. CDR3 length equals 14 residues. Per the germline V gene, CDR1 is SGDLS and CDR2 is YYNGEE. The CDR3 coding sequence is TGTGCCAGCAGCATAACAGGGGGTCCAGATACGCAGTATTTT. It encodes CASSITGGPDTQYF.

The chain uses TRBV6-6 and TRBJ2-7, with 8 nucleotides matching TRBD2. The CDR3 is 13 residues long. CDR1 is MNHNY, CDR2 SVGAGI, per germline (reference sequence). The ends lost 2 bases at V and 12 bases at J; junction bases unmatched: 9. The CDR3 loop reads CASSYEASGLTYF. CDR3 nucleotide sequence: TGTGCCAGCAGTTACGAGGCTAGCGGGCTTACGTACTTC.

The V and J genes are TRBV25-1 and TRBJ1-6; tentatively, D is TRBD1 (5 bases). The CDR3 has 14 residues. Trimming pared 6 bases from V and 9 bases from J, leaving 15 bases between. Germline V gene sequence: CDR1 MGHDK, CDR2 SYGVNS. CDR3 DNA: TGTGCCAGCAGAGTAGGAGGGGAGGCTTCACCCCTCCACTTT. It translates to CASRVGGEASPLHF.

A word on this clone: The sample contains more than one DNA sequence encoding this CDR3. The J gene is TRBJ2-7, the V gene TRBV27; TRBD2 matches at 12 bases. CDR1 and CDR2 from the germline V gene are MNHEY and SMNVEV (reference sequence). CDR3 length: 15 amino acids. V lost 3 bases and J lost 3; bases outside the gene matches: 3. CDR3 protein: CASSFGLAGSYEQYF. For the CDR3, the DNA is TGTGCCAGCAGTTTTGGACTAGCGGGAAGCTACGAGCAGTACTTC.

The rearrangement links TRBV6-1 to TRBJ2-2; TRBD2 agrees at 15 bases. The CDR3 extends over 20 amino acids. Germline CDR1 MNHNS, CDR2 SASEGT. Losses at the gene ends were 0 bases for V and 0 bases for J; bases not matched to a gene: 5. This CDR3 reads CASSEAGLAGGLTNTGELFF. CDR3 bases: TGTGCCAGCAGTGAAGCGGGACTAGCGGGAGGACTTACGAACACCGGGGAGCTGTTTTTT.

This clone was detected only once. The chain combines TRBV11-3 with TRBJ1-1, with TRBD1 as a possible D gene (5 bases). The CDR3 covers 14 residues. Germline values: CDR1 SGHNT, CDR2 YENEEA. The ends were cut back, 5 bases at V and 3 bases at J, with 13 bases in the middle. CDR3 sequence: CASSAGGSDTEAFF. The CDR3, as DNA: TGTGCCAGCAGCGCCGGGGGGTCGGACACTGAAGCTTTCTTT.

This clone was seen more than once but under ten times. The chain joins TRBV5-8 to TRBJ1-3; tentatively, D is TRBD1 (5 bases). The V end lost 2 bases, the J end lost 9 bases, and 15 bases lay between the germline ends. This CDR3 is built from 14 residues. CDR1 is SGHTS, CDR2 YDEGEE, per germline. CDR3 loop: CASSFGLLGGTIYF. The CDR3 DNA reads TGTGCCAGCAGCTTCGGACTGTTGGGGGGCACCATATATTTT.

This clone was observed once. The chain recombines TRBV28 with TRBJ1-2; 11 nucleotides match TRBD1. Germline V CDR1 and CDR2: MDHEN, SYDVKM. The length of the CDR3 is 14 residues. V shed 5 bases and J 5 bases; nucleotides not matched to a gene: 4. The CDR3 DNA follows: TGTGCCAGCAGTCGGACAGGGGGCCGGTATGGCTACACCTTC. It encodes CASSRTGGRYGYTF.

V is TRBV4-2 and J is TRBJ1-1; D call uncertain. Germline V gene lookup returns CDR1 LGHNA and CDR2 YNFKEQ. Trimming removed 11 bases at V and 7 bases at J, with 11 bases between. The CDR3 is 10 amino acids. The CDR3 sequence: CAARGSEAFF. Written as DNA, the CDR3 is TGTGCCGCGAGAGGCAGTGAAGCTTTCTTT.

This clone occurred many times. The chain uses TRBV29-1 and TRBJ2-2, with 7 positions matching TRBD1. Germline loops: CDR1 SQVTM, CDR2 ANQGSEA. Trimming took 7 bases from V and 4 from J; bases not matched to a gene: 6. This CDR3 spans 13 amino acids. DNA for the CDR3: TGCAGCGGAAACAGGGGTGGCACCGGGGAGCTGTTTTTT. Encoded protein: CSGNRGGTGELFF.

This chain links TRBV28 with TRBJ1-2; no clear D gene. Looked up from germline, CDR1 is MDHEN and CDR2 is SYDVKM. The CDR3 spans 11 residues. Trimming removed 8 bases from V and 4 bases from J, with 8 bases in between. The CDR3 protein is CASGPSYGYTF. The CDR3 region has the DNA TGTGCCAGCGGTCCCAGCTATGGCTACACCTTC.

This rearrangement joins TRBV4-2 to TRBJ1-2, with TRBD1 matching over 8 bases. The germline CDR1 and CDR2 sequences are LGHNA and YNFKEQ. J lost 4 bases, V lost 5 bases, and 6 bases had no gene match. CDR3 size: 14 residues. The DNA for the CDR3 is TGTGCCAGCAGCGACGGGACAGGCCCCTATGGCTACACCTTC. Amino acids: CASSDGTGPYGYTF.

V gene TRBV7-2 combines with J gene TRBJ1-2; D is unclear. The CDR3 runs 18 residues. The V gene lost 2 bases and the J gene lost 4 bases, with 23 bases spanning the gap. Germline V lookup: CDR1 SGHTA, CDR2 FQGNSA. The DNA for the CDR3 is TGTGCCAGCAGCTTAAAGCTATCAGGTAGTGTAGGTCTCTATGGCTACACCTTC. Residues: CASSLKLSGSVGLYGYTF.

The rearrangement uses TRBV6-1 and TRBJ2-2; 11 bases align to TRBD2. Germline CDR1 and CDR2: MNHNS and SASEGT. CDR3 length equals 15 residues. Trimming cost V 2 bases and J 4 bases; bases outside gene matches: 0. CDR3 protein: CASSELAGGTGELFF. The CDR3 nucleotides are TGTGCCAGCAGTGAACTAGCGGGAGGCACCGGGGAGCTGTTTTTT.

The V gene is TRBV24-1, the J gene TRBJ2-1, with 15 bases lining up with TRBD2. CDR1 and CDR2 (germline): KGHDR, SFDVKD. Trimming cost V 3 bases and J 4 bases; bases outside gene matches: 6. The CDR3 has 18 residues. Written as DNA, the CDR3 is TGTGCCACCAGTGATGCCCTTGGACTAGCGGGAGGGTACAATGAGCAGTTCTTC. It specifies CATSDALGLAGGYNEQFF.